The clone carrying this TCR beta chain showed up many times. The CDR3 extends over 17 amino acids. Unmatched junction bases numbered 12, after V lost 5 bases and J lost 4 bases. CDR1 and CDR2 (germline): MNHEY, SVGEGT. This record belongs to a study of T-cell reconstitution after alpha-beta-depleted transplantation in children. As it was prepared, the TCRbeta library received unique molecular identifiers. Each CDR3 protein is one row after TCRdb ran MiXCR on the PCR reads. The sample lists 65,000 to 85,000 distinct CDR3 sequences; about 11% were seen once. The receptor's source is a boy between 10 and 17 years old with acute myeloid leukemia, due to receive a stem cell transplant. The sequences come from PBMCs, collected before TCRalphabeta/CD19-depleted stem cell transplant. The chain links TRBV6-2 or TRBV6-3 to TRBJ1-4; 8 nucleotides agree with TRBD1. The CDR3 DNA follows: TGTGCCAGCAGTAAACTCCGGGACAGGAGACTTAATGAAAAACTGTTTTTT. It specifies CASSKLRDRRLNEKLFF.